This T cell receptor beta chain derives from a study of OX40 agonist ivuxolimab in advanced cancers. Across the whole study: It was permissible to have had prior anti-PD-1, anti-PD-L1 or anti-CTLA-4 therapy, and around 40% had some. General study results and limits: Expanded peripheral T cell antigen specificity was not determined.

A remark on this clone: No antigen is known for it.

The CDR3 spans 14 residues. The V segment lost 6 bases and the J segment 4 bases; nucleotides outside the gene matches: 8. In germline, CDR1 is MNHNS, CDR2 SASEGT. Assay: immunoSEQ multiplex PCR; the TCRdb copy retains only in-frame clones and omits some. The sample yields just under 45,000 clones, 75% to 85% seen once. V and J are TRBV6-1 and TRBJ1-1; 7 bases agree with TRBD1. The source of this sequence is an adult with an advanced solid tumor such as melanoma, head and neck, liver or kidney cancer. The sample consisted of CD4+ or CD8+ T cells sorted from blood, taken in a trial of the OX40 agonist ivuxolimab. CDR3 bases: TGTGCCAGCAGGCCGGACAGGTGGGGCACTGAAGCTTTCTTT. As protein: CASRPDRWGTEAFF.